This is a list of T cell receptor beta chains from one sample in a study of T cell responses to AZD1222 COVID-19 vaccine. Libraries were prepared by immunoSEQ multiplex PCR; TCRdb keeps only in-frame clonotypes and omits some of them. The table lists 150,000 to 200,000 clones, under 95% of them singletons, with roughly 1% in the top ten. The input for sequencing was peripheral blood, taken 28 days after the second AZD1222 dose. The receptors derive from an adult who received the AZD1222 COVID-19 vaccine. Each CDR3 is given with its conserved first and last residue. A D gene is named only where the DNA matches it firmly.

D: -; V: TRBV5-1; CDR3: CASSLEYRSGSNYGYTF
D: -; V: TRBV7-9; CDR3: CASSLGAGDATNEKLFF
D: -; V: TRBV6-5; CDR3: CASSRTEDNSPLHF
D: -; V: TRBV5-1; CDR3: CASSLGDSTDTQYF
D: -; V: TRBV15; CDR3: CATSRAGFWEKLFF
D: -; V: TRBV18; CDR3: CASSPTGSSYEQYF
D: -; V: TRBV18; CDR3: CASSPEEGGINTEAFF
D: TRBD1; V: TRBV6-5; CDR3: CASSYSGDRGRWYF
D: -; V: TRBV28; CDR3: CASSLWGAGANVLTF
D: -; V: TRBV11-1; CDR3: CASSLGLDNYGYTF
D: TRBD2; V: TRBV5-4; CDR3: CASSLGPPTSGGDLGFF
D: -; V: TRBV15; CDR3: CATSTRTGGGRNIQYF
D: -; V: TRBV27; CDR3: CASSLYGVSNQPQHF
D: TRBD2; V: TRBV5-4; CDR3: CASSSGGGYNEQFF
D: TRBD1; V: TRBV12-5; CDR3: CASGLVLGQGLAEQYF
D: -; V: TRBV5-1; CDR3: CASSTDRHNEQFF